This TCR beta chain was captured by sequencing in a study of cytomegalovirus exposure and HLA in healthy donors. Study-wide background: For the roughly 400 genotyped donors, about 79% fell within the Caucasian-associated ancestry cluster.

Primers for the PCR totalled 60 Vbeta and 13 Jbeta. The repertoire was sequenced with immunoSEQ multiplex PCR; TCRdb's copy has only in-frame clones and lacks some. This table has about 160,000 clones, roughly four fifths appearing once. Germline trimming cut 4 bases from V and 10 bases from J; bases unmatched to any gene: 7. This CDR3 is 14 amino acids long. In germline, CDR1 is SGHRS, CDR2 YFSETQ. The sample consisted of PBMCs. The TCR comes from a woman aged 40 to 50 in good health and CMV-seronegative. The gene calls are TRBV5-1 and TRBJ2-1; 11 nucleotides align to TRBD2. Written as DNA, the CDR3 is TGCGCCAGCAGCGATAGCGGGGGGGCCAGAGAGCAGTTCTTC. This codes for CASSDSGGAREQFF. Filled out from reference TRBV5-1 and TRBJ2-1, the complete variable domain reads KAGVTQTPRYLIKTRGQQVTLSCSPISGHRSVSWYQQTPGQGLQFLFEYFSETQRNKGNFPGRFSGRQFSNSRSEMNVSTLELGDSALYLCASSDSGGAREQFFGPGTRLTVL.